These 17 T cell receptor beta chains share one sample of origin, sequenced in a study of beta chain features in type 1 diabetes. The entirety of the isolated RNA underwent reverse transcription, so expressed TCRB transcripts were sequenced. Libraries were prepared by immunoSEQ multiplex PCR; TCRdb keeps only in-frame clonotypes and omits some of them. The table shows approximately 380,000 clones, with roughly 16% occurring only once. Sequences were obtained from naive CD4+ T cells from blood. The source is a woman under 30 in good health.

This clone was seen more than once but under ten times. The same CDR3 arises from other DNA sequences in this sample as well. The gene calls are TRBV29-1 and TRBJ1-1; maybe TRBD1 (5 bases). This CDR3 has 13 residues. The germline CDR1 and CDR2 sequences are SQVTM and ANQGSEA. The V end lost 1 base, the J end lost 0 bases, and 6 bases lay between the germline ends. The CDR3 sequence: CSVEGRVNTEAFF. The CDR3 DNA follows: TGCAGCGTTGAAGGCAGGGTGAACACTGAAGCTTTCTTT. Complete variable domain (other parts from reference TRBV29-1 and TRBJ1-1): SAVISQKPSRDICQRGTSLTIQCQVDSQVTMMFWYRQQPGQSLTLIATANQGSEATYESGFVIDKFPISRPNLTFSTLTVSNMSPEDSSIYLCSVEGRVNTEAFFGQGTRLTVV.

The CDR3 DNA follows: TGTGCCAGCAGATCTCCGGGACAGATAATCGGGGAGCTGTTTTTT. This codes for CASRSPGQIIGELFF. The V gene is TRBV6-5, the J gene TRBJ2-2; TRBD1 agrees at 7 bases. CDR1 and CDR2 (germline): MNHEY, SVGAGI. This CDR3 comprises 15 residues. The V segment lost 6 bases and the J segment 7 bases; nucleotides outside the gene matches: 11.

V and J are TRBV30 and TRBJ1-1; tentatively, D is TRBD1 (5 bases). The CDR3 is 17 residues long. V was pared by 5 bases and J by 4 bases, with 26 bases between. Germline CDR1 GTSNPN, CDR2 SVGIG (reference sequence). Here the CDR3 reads CAWGTLGRAGPGTEAFF. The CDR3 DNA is TGTGCCTGGGGTACCCTGGGCAGGGCCGGACCGGGCACTGAAGCTTTCTTT. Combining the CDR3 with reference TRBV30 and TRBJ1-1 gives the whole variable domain SQTIHQWPATLVQPVGSPLSLECTVEGTSNPNLYWYRQAAGRGLQLLFYSVGIGQISSEVPQNLSASRPQDRQFILSSKKLLLSDSGFYLCAWGTLGRAGPGTEAFFGQGTRLTVV.

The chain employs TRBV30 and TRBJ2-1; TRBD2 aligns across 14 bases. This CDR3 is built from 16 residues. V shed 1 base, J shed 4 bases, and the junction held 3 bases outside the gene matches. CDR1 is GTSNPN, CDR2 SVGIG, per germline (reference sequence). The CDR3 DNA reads TGTGCCTGGAGTGGGGGACTAGCGGGAGTTTACAATGAGCAGTTCTTC. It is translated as CAWSGGLAGVYNEQFF.

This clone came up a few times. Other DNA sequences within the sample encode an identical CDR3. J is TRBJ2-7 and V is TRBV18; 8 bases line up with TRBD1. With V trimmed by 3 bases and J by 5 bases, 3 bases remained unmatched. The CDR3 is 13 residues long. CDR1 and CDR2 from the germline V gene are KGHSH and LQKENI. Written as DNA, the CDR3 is TGTGCCAGCTCACCTCAGGGGGCGGACGAGCAGTACTTC. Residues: CASSPQGADEQYF. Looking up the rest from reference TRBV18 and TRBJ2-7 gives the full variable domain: NAGVMQNPRHLVRRRGQEARLRCSPMKGHSHVYWYRQLPEEGLKFMVYLQKENIIDESGMPKERFSAEFPKEGPSILRIQQVVRGDSAAYFCASSPQGADEQYFGPGTRLTVT.

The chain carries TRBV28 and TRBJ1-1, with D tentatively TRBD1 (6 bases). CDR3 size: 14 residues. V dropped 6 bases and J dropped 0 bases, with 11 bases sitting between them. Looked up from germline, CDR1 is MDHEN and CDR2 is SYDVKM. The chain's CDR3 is CASRYREMNTEAFF. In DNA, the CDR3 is TGTGCCAGCAGATACAGGGAAATGAACACTGAAGCTTTCTTT.

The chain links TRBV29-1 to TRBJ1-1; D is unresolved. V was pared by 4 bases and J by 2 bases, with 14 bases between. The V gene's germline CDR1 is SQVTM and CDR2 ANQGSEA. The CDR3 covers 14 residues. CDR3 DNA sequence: TGCAGCGTTGGAGGAAGGTCTCTTAACACTGAAGCTTTCTTT. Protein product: CSVGGRSLNTEAFF.

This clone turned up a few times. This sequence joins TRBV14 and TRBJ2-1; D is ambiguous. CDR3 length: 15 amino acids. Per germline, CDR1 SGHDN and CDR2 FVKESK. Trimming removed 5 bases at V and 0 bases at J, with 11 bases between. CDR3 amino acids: CASSEYDSSYNEQFF. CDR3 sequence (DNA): TGTGCCAGCAGCGAGTACGATAGCTCCTACAATGAGCAGTTCTTC.

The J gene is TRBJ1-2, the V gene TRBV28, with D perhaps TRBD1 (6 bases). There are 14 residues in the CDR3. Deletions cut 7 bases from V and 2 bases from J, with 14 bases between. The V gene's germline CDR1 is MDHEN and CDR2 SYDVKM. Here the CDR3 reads CASNRQDSNYGYTF. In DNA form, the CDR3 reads TGTGCCAGCAACCGACAGGATTCAAACTATGGCTACACCTTC.

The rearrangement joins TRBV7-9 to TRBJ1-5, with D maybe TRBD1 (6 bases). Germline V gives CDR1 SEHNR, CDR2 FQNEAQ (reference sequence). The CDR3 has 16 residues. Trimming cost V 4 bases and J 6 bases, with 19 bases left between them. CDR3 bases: TGTGCCAGCAGCTCATCCGCAGTCAGGGGACGTCAGCCCCAGCATTTT. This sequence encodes CASSSSAVRGRQPQHF. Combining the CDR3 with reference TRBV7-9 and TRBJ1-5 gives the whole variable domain DTGVSQNPRHKITKRGQNVTFRCDPISEHNRLYWYRQTLGQGPEFLTYFQNEAQLEKSRLLSDRFSAERPKGSFSTLEIQRTEQGDSAMYLCASSSSAVRGRQPQHFGDGTRLSIL.

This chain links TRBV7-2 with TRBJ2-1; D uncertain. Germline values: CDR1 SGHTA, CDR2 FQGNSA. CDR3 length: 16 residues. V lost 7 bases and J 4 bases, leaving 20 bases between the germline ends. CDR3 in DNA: TGTGCCAGCACCCCTTCGTGGCGGCGGATTTACAATGAGCAGTTCTTC. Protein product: CASTPSWRRIYNEQFF.

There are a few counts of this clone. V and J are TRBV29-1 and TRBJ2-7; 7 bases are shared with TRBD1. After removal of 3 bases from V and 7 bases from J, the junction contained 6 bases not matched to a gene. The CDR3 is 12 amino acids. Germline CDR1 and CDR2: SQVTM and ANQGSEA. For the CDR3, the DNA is TGCAGCGTTGATGGGCGACAGGGAGAGCAGTACTTC. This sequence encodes CSVDGRQGEQYF.

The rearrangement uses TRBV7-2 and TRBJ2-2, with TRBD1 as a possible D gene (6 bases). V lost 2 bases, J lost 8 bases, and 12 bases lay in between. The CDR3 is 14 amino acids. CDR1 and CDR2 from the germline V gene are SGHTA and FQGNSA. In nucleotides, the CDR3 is TGTGCCAGCAGCTTATTCCAAGGACAGGGGGAGCTGTTTTTT. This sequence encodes CASSLFQGQGELFF.

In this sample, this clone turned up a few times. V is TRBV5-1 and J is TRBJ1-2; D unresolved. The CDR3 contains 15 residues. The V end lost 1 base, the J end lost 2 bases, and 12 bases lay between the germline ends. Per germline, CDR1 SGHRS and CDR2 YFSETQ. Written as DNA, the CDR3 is TGCGCCAGCAGCTTGTCTCCGGGAAAGAACTATGGCTACACCTTC. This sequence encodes CASSLSPGKNYGYTF.

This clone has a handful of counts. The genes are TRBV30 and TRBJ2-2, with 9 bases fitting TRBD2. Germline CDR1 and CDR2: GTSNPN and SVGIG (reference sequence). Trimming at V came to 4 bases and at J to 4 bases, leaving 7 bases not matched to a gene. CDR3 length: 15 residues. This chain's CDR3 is CAWKRAGGGTGELFF. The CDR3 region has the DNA TGTGCCTGGAAACGAGCGGGAGGAGGCACCGGGGAGCTGTTTTTT.

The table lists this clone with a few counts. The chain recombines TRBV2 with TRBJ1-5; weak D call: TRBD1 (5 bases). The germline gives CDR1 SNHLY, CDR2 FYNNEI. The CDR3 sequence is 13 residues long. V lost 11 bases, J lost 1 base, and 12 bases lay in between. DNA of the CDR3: TGTGCCGGATCACAGGAGAGCAATCAGCCCCAGCATTTT. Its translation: CAGSQESNQPQHF.

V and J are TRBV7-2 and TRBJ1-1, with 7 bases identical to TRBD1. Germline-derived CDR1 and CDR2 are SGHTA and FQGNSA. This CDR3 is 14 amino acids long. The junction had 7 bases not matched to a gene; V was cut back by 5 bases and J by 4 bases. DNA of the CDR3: TGTGCCAGCAGCCCACAGGGGTCGAGCACTGAAGCTTTCTTT. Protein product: CASSPQGSSTEAFF.